Presented here are 22 T cell receptor beta chains from one specimen sequenced in a study of blood T cell repertoires in COVID-19. Assay: immunoSEQ multiplex PCR; the TCRdb copy retains only in-frame clones and omits some. The table lists tens of thousands of clones, 65% to 80% of them singletons, with around 19% in the top ten. Sequencing used peripheral blood. The source of these receptors is a woman of 80 years or more with active or convalescent COVID-19.

The CDR3 coding sequence is TGTGCCACCTCTTTAGCCTACTTCTCTGGCTACACCTTC. As protein: CATSLAYFSGYTF. This chain connects TRBV15 to TRBJ1-2; no clear D. Germline assignment: CDR1 LNHNV and CDR2 YYDKDF (reference sequence). The CDR3 length is 13 residues. Trimming left V 8 bases short and J 7 bases short, with 17 bases between.

The rearrangement uses TRBV19 and TRBJ1-4, with 7 bases matching TRBD1. In germline, CDR1 is LNHDA, CDR2 SQIVND (reference sequence). Unmatched junction bases numbered 10, after V lost 10 bases and J lost 8 bases. The CDR3 totals 13 residues. CDR3 in amino acids: CATGQAQGEKLFF. The CDR3 DNA sequence: TGTGCCACAGGACAGGCCCAGGGCGAAAAACTGTTTTTT.

J is TRBJ2-1 and V is TRBV4-1; 8 positions match TRBD1. The germline gives CDR1 MGHRA, CDR2 YSYEKL. V lost 0 bases to trimming and J lost 8 bases; unmatched junction nucleotides: 15. The length of the CDR3 is 18 residues. The CDR3 protein is CASSQDPPRGQEIDEQFF. In DNA, the CDR3 is TGCGCCAGCAGCCAAGATCCCCCTCGGGGACAGGAGATCGATGAGCAGTTCTTC.

This clone came up once. The rearrangement joins TRBV4-1 to TRBJ1-2, with D tentatively TRBD1 (5 bases). Trimming took 0 bases from V and 2 from J, leaving 13 bases between them. The CDR3 is 16 residues long. Germline CDR1 reads MGHRA; CDR2 reads YSYEKL. DNA of the CDR3: TGCGCCAGCAGCCAAGAAAGGGGACTCCTGAACTATGGCTACACCTTC. Its translation: CASSQERGLLNYGYTF.

This sequence joins TRBV6-6 and TRBJ2-1, with 10 bases aligning to TRBD2. The V and J ends lost 2 bases and 13 bases, in that order; junction bases with no gene match: 14. Looked up from germline, CDR1 is MNHNY and CDR2 is SVGAGI (reference sequence). This CDR3 has 16 amino acids. Here the CDR3 reads CASSYPPAERGGRQFF. DNA for the CDR3: TGTGCCAGCAGTTACCCCCCCGCTGAGCGGGGGGGCCGTCAGTTCTTC.

The CDR3 region has the DNA TGTGCCAGCAGTGTGGCCTTAAACTATGGCTACACCTTC. Translating it yields CASSVALNYGYTF. The chain combines TRBV6-2 or TRBV6-3 with TRBJ1-2; D is unresolved. Deletions cut 5 bases from V and 2 bases from J, with 9 bases between. This CDR3 is 13 amino acids long. Germline V gives CDR1 MNHEY, CDR2 SVGEGT.

This clone has only a few counts. The V gene is TRBV30, the J gene TRBJ1-2; no definite D call. V was shortened by 2 bases and J by 7 bases, with 14 bases between the two germline ends. The CDR3 length is 13 residues. Germline V gene lookup returns CDR1 GTSNPN and CDR2 SVGIG (reference sequence). CDR3 sequence (DNA): TGTGCCTGGAGTCCTGAAGGTCGGGGTGGCTACACCTTC. Translation gives CAWSPEGRGGYTF.

This chain links TRBV4-1 with TRBJ2-7; 9 nucleotides align to TRBD1. J lost 3 bases, V lost 4 bases, and 4 bases had no gene match. The length of the CDR3 is 14 residues. Germline lookup yields CDR1 MGHRA and CDR2 YSYEKL. The CDR3 DNA sequence: TGCGCCAGCAGCCCCGGACAGGGGATCTACGAGCAGTACTTC. It translates to CASSPGQGIYEQYF.

The chain couples TRBV6-2 or TRBV6-3 to TRBJ2-7; 7 bases fit TRBD1. Germline V gene sequence: CDR1 MNHEY, CDR2 SVGEGT. The CDR3 sequence is 13 residues long. With 5 bases clipped from V and 2 bases from J, the junction kept 3 bases outside the gene matches. The CDR3 nucleotides are TGTGCCAGCAGTCGGGACAGAGCCTACGAGCAGTACTTC. Its protein is CASSRDRAYEQYF.

This clone has only one observation. The rearrangement links TRBV18 to TRBJ2-3, with 8 nucleotides matching TRBD2. The CDR3 extends over 14 amino acids. The V gene's germline CDR1 is KGHSH and CDR2 LQKENI. The V gene end was trimmed by 6 bases and the J gene end by 4 bases; junction bases not matched to a gene: 6. The CDR3 nucleotides are TGTGCCAGCTCCCAAGGACTAGCAGCAGATACGCAGTATTTT. This sequence encodes CASSQGLAADTQYF.

The V and J genes are TRBV19 and TRBJ1-6, with D maybe TRBD1 (6 bases). Deletions cut 6 bases from V and 0 bases from J, with 12 bases between. Germline V gene lookup returns CDR1 LNHDA and CDR2 SQIVND (reference sequence). The CDR3 is made up of 16 amino acids. CDR3 nucleotides: TGTGCCAGTAGACTTGGACAGAGCTCCTATAATTCACCCCTCCACTTT. As protein: CASRLGQSSYNSPLHF.

The V gene is TRBV7-2, the J gene TRBJ1-3; 7 bases are shared with TRBD1. The CDR3 length is 14 residues. Germline V CDR1 and CDR2: SGHTA, FQGNSA. Unmatched junction bases numbered 1, after V lost 4 bases and J lost 1 base. CDR3 nucleotides: TGTGCCAGCAGCTCGACAGGGTCTGGAAACACCATATATTTT. Encoded protein: CASSSTGSGNTIYF.

The chain uses TRBV5-1 and TRBJ2-3; D remains ambiguous. V gave up 1 base and J gave up 0 bases, with 9 bases separating them. CDR3 length: 15 residues. Germline V gene data show CDR1 as SGHRS and CDR2 as YFSETQ. CDR3 sequence: CASSLTQSSTDTQYF. In nucleotides, the CDR3 is TGCGCCAGCAGCTTGACACAATCTAGCACAGATACGCAGTATTTT. Full variable domain (missing parts from reference TRBV5-1 and TRBJ2-3): KAGVTQTPRYLIKTRGQQVTLSCSPISGHRSVSWYQQTPGQGLQFLFEYFSETQRNKGNFPGRFSGRQFSNSRSEMNVSTLELGDSALYLCASSLTQSSTDTQYFGPGTRLTVL.

This chain connects TRBV7-2 to TRBJ2-5; D might be TRBD2 (6 bases). Germline V lookup: CDR1 SGHTA, CDR2 FQGNSA. Trimming took off 3 bases at V and 5 bases at J, with 13 bases between the two ends. The CDR3 is 14 residues long. CDR3 amino acids: CASSFGGEVETQYF. The CDR3 DNA reads TGTGCCAGCAGCTTTGGCGGGGAGGTTGAGACCCAGTACTTC.

The gene calls are TRBV30 and TRBJ2-5; D is unclear. Germline lookup yields CDR1 GTSNPN and CDR2 SVGIG (reference sequence). Trimming shortened V by 3 bases and J by 6 bases, and 8 bases separated the two germline ends. The CDR3 contains 11 residues. CDR3 protein: CAWSPRKTQYF. The CDR3, as DNA: TGTGCCTGGAGCCCGCGAAAGACCCAGTACTTC.

The chain recombines TRBV5-5 with TRBJ2-7; the match to TRBD1 covers 7 bases. Per the germline V gene, CDR1 is SGHKS and CDR2 is YYEKEE (reference sequence). The CDR3 is 13 residues long. V was pared by 0 bases and J by 11 bases, with 8 bases of the junction left unmatched. CDR3 amino acids: CASSLAQGIREYF. The CDR3 bases are TGTGCCAGCAGCTTGGCACAGGGGATTAGGGAGTACTTC.

This clone was observed a single time. The chain couples TRBV6-6 to TRBJ2-3; D is possibly TRBD1 (8 bases). The germline CDR1 and CDR2 sequences are MNHNY and SVGAGI (reference sequence). Trimming left V 6 bases short and J 8 bases short, with 21 bases between. The CDR3 loop spans 15 amino acids. The CDR3, as DNA: TGTGCCAGCAGCCACTCAGACAGGGGAGGGGGTACGCAGTATTTT. It specifies CASSHSDRGGGTQYF.

The rearrangement links TRBV12-3 or TRBV12-4 to TRBJ2-5; 8 bases match TRBD2. V lost 6 bases to trimming and J lost 8 bases; unmatched junction nucleotides: 5. The CDR3 is 12 amino acids. Written as DNA, the CDR3 is TGTGCCAGCAGCCCAGCGGGGGTAACCCAGTACTTC. Translated, it gives CASSPAGVTQYF.

The chain links TRBV6-1 to TRBJ1-2, with D possibly being TRBD1 (6 bases). CDR1 and CDR2 (germline): MNHNS, SASEGT. The CDR3 has 15 residues. Trimming took off 0 bases at V and 3 bases at J, with 11 bases between the two ends. As DNA, the CDR3 is TGTGCCAGCAGTGAAGCGGCACCAGGGGACTATGGCTACACCTTC. It is translated as CASSEAAPGDYGYTF.

This chain joins TRBV5-1 and TRBJ2-7; TRBD1 matches at 8 bases. This CDR3 spans 14 amino acids. V shed 1 base and J 2 bases; nucleotides not matched to a gene: 2. The germline gives CDR1 SGHRS, CDR2 YFSETQ. The DNA for the CDR3 is TGCGCCAGCAGCTTGAACAGGGGGGCCTACGAGCAGTACTTC. Amino acids: CASSLNRGAYEQYF.

The V and J genes are TRBV21-1 and TRBJ2-3; TRBD2 is the table's D call and was not checked against the DNA. TRBV21-1 is a documented pseudogene. There are 17 residues in the CDR3. The CDR3 DNA reads TGTGCCAGCAGCAAATGGGGAGCGGGGGGGCCCACAGATACGCAGTATTTT. The encoded protein is CASSKWGAGGPTDTQYF.

This clone was seen only once. The genes are TRBV7-8 and TRBJ2-7; no firm D call. The CDR3 covers 14 residues. Per the germline V gene, CDR1 is SGHVS and CDR2 is FQNEAQ. V gave up 1 base and J gave up 3 bases, with 10 bases separating them. The CDR3 DNA reads as TGTGCCAGCAGCTTAGGGCGGTATAACTACGAGCAGTACTTC. Translated: CASSLGRYNYEQYF.